These 8 T cell receptor beta chains share one sample of origin, sequenced in a study of blood T cells in healthy people across ages. Primed by a sample-barcoded 5' primer and a J-beta primer mix, a second PCR proceeded for about 7 to 12 cycles. In TCRdb, the 5' RACE reads were re-called with MiXCR into one record per CDR3 protein. The sample shows hundreds of thousands of distinct CDR3 sequences, more than 20% of them seen only once. The sample taken for sequencing was blood. Source of these receptors: a man between 65 and 85 years old in good health.

This rearrangement joins TRBV3-1 to TRBJ2-1, with TRBD2 matching over 13 bases. Trimming took 4 bases from V and 8 from J; bases not matched to a gene: 5. Germline CDR1 is LGHDT and CDR2 is YNNKEL (reference sequence). CDR3 length equals 15 residues. Here the CDR3 reads CASSLGTSGTDEQFF. CDR3 in DNA: TGTGCCAGCAGCCTCGGGACTAGCGGGACCGATGAGCAGTTCTTC.

This clonotype was detected a few times. The V call is TRBV4-1, the J call TRBJ2-4, with D possibly matching TRBD2 (5 bases). Trimming removed 3 bases at V and 5 bases at J, with 11 bases between. The CDR3 covers 14 residues. The germline CDR1 and CDR2 sequences are MGHRA and YSYEKL. CDR3 residues: CASSQGDVQNIQYF. For the CDR3, the DNA is TGCGCCAGCAGCCAGGGAGACGTCCAAAACATTCAGTACTTC.

In this sample, this clonotype turned up a few times. V is TRBV2 and J is TRBJ2-1, with 9 bases aligning to TRBD1. The CDR3 has 17 residues. Germline CDR1 SNHLY, CDR2 FYNNEI. Trimming took 8 bases from V and 3 from J; bases not matched to a gene: 14. In nucleotides, the CDR3 is TGTGCCAGCGAGTGGGGACCAGACAGGGGGAACTACAATGAGCAGTTCTTC. Amino acids: CASEWGPDRGNYNEQFF.

This rearrangement joins TRBV5-6 to TRBJ1-1, with D tentatively TRBD1 (6 bases). Trimming took 4 bases from V and 0 from J, leaving 13 bases between them. Germline assignment: CDR1 SGHDT and CDR2 YYEEEE. The CDR3 runs to 15 residues. The CDR3 protein is CASSRSGQLNTEAFF. In DNA form, the CDR3 reads TGTGCCAGCAGCCGCTCGGGACAATTGAACACTGAAGCTTTCTTT.

There are a few counts of this clonotype. J is TRBJ2-1 and V is TRBV7-3, with 7 bases identical to TRBD1. In germline, CDR1 is SGHTA, CDR2 FQGTGA. Unmatched junction bases numbered 3, after V lost 4 bases and J lost 9 bases. This CDR3 has 12 amino acids. The DNA for the CDR3 is TGTGCCAGCAGCTCTAGGGACAGTGAGCAGTTCTTC. Its protein product is CASSSRDSEQFF. Supplemented by reference TRBV7-3 and TRBJ2-1, the full variable domain reads GAGVSQTPSNKVTEKGKYVELRCDPISGHTALYWYRQSLGQGPEFLIYFQGTGAADDSGLPNDRFFAVRPEGSVSTLKIQRTERGDSAVYLCASSSRDSEQFFGPGTRLTVL.

The sample holds a few counts of this clonotype. V gene TRBV4-1 combines with J gene TRBJ1-6, with TRBD1 identical over 9 bases. The V segment lost 0 bases and the J segment 10 bases; nucleotides outside the gene matches: 4. The CDR3 is 15 amino acids. Germline V lookup: CDR1 MGHRA, CDR2 YSYEKL. Here the CDR3 reads CASSQEDRGRSPLHF. The CDR3 DNA reads as TGCGCCAGCAGCCAAGAGGACAGGGGAAGGTCACCCCTCCACTTT.

The J gene is TRBJ2-6, the V gene TRBV20-1; 7 bases align to TRBD2. CDR3 length: 17 amino acids. The V gene's germline CDR1 is DFQATT and CDR2 SNEGSKA (reference sequence). V lost 3 bases, J lost 0 bases, and 8 bases stayed unmatched. The CDR3 loop is CSARPLGGNSGANVLTF. The DNA of the CDR3 is TGCAGTGCTAGGCCCTTGGGGGGGAACTCTGGGGCCAACGTCCTGACTTTC.

This clonotype was seen repeatedly, ten times or more. The chain recombines TRBV7-2 with TRBJ2-3; 7 bases are a match to TRBD1. The ends lost 4 bases at V and 1 base at J; junction bases unmatched: 14. This CDR3 is 18 amino acids long. Looked up from germline, CDR1 is SGHTA and CDR2 is FQGNSA. This CDR3 is CASSSRDFRQGRTDTQYF. The CDR3 DNA is TGTGCCAGCAGCTCTCGCGACTTTCGACAGGGCCGCACAGATACGCAGTATTTT.